Below, 16 T cell receptor beta chains from the same sample are listed, as sequenced in a study of T cells in Graves' hyperthyroidism and ophthalmopathy. Amplification of TCR beta CDR3 regions was performed using RNA transcripts as template. With the HTBI primer set, the TCR CDR3 went through a first round of RT-PCR. TCRdb re-analysed the multiplex PCR reads in MiXCR, keeping a single row per CDR3 protein. This sample has around 700,000 distinct CDR3 sequences, with roughly a sixth found just once. Sequenced input: blood. The receptors here all came from a woman aged 50 to 65 with Graves' hyperthyroidism that later progressed to Graves' ophthalmopathy.

There are a few counts of this clonotype. The chain couples TRBV2 to TRBJ2-1; 10 bases fit TRBD1. The CDR3 is 15 residues long. The junction had 10 bases not matched to a gene; V was cut back by 6 bases and J by 8 bases. CDR1 SNHLY and CDR2 FYNNEI come from the germline V gene. CDR3 nucleotide sequence: TGTGCCAGCAGGACTGGGGGGACAGGGGTTTATGAGCAGTTCTTC. It encodes CASRTGGTGVYEQFF.

This clonotype turned up a few times. The genes are TRBV19 and TRBJ1-6; 7 bases are a match to TRBD1. Germline V CDR1 and CDR2: LNHDA, SQIVND (reference sequence). V shed 10 bases and J 7 bases; nucleotides not matched to a gene: 7. The CDR3 runs 13 residues. CDR3 nucleotide sequence: TGTGCCACTGCCGACAGGGCGAATTCACCCCTCCACTTT. Translating it yields CATADRANSPLHF.

The chain uses TRBV4-1 and TRBJ1-4; D not certain. Trimming removed 0 bases at V and 6 bases at J, with 5 bases between. Germline CDR1 is MGHRA and CDR2 is YSYEKL. This CDR3 comprises 13 residues. CDR3 DNA sequence: TGCGCCAGCAGCCAAGAATCGTATGAAAAACTGTTTTTT. It is translated as CASSQESYEKLFF.

This clonotype showed up many times. The chain is built from TRBV5-1 and TRBJ1-2; 7 bases map to TRBD1. With 0 bases clipped from V and 4 bases from J, the junction kept 9 bases outside the gene matches. The CDR3 covers 16 residues. The germline CDR1 and CDR2 sequences are SGHRS and YFSETQ. Here the CDR3 DNA reads TGCGCCAGCAGCTTGGACCGGGACAGCAGTTTCTATGGCTACACCTTC. This sequence encodes CASSLDRDSSFYGYTF.

The CDR3 DNA reads as TGTGCCATCAGTGAGTCGAGATCGCCCCAGCATTTT. Protein product: CAISESRSPQHF. The chain combines TRBV10-3 with TRBJ1-5, with no clear D. Germline V gives CDR1 ENHRY, CDR2 SYGVKD. The length of the CDR3 is 12 residues. The V and J ends lost 0 bases and 9 bases respectively, with 6 bases between them.

The rearrangement joins TRBV7-6 to TRBJ2-2; the D gene is possibly TRBD1 (6 bases). Looked up from germline, CDR1 is SGHVS and CDR2 is FNYEAQ. The CDR3 is made up of 17 amino acids. Between the trimmed V and J ends, which lost 4 bases and 3 bases, there was a span of 18 bases. In DNA form, the CDR3 reads TGTGCCAGCAGCTCCCCCCGGCAGGGGCGGGACACCGGGGAGCTGTTTTTT. Encoded protein: CASSSPRQGRDTGELFF.

This clonotype was picked up many times. The chain uses TRBV6-6 and TRBJ1-2, with D hard to call. Germline-derived CDR1 and CDR2 are MNHNY and SVGAGI (reference sequence). The CDR3 spans 14 residues. Trimming left V 0 bases short and J 8 bases short, with 13 bases between. CDR3 nucleotide sequence: TGTGCCAGCAGTTACTCGACCCGCCTGGGAGGCTACACCTTC. Its protein is CASSYSTRLGGYTF.

The chain joins TRBV12-3 or TRBV12-4 to TRBJ1-1; D is undetermined. V dropped 3 bases and J dropped 5 bases, with 7 bases sitting between them. This CDR3 spans 12 amino acids. The CDR3 loop is CASSFGETEAFF. The CDR3 nucleotides read TGTGCCAGCAGTTTCGGTGAAACTGAAGCTTTCTTT.

CDR3 bases: TGCAGTGCCAGCGGGCGCGACAGCGGCTCCTACAATGAGCAGTTCTTC. It codes for CSASGRDSGSYNEQFF. The genes are TRBV20-1 and TRBJ2-1, with D perhaps TRBD2 (6 bases). CDR3 size: 16 residues. Per the germline V gene, CDR1 is DFQATT and CDR2 is SNEGSKA (reference sequence). V dropped 6 bases and J dropped 0 bases, with 18 bases sitting between them.

The CDR3 sequence: CASSVALAGEETQYF. In DNA form, the CDR3 reads TGTGCCAGCAGCGTAGCACTAGCGGGGGAAGAGACCCAGTACTTC. The gene calls are TRBV9 and TRBJ2-5, with TRBD2 matching 11 bases. V lost 0 bases, J lost 3 bases, and 1 base stayed unmatched. The CDR3 is made up of 15 amino acids. Germline V lookup: CDR1 SGDLS, CDR2 YYNGEE.

The rearrangement joins TRBV18 to TRBJ1-1, with unresolved D. The germline gives CDR1 KGHSH, CDR2 LQKENI. This CDR3 contains 14 residues. V was pared by 4 bases and J by 6 bases, with 15 bases between. CDR3 region: CASSRGGSPAEAFF. The DNA of the CDR3 is TGTGCCAGCTCACGAGGAGGGTCCCCCGCTGAAGCTTTCTTT. Filled out from reference TRBV18 and TRBJ1-1, the complete variable domain reads NAGVMQNPRHLVRRRGQEARLRCSPMKGHSHVYWYRQLPEEGLKFMVYLQKENIIDESGMPKERFSAEFPKEGPSILRIQQVVRGDSAAYFCASSRGGSPAEAFFGQGTRLTVV.

In this sample, this clonotype turned up many times. The CDR3 loop is CAWSPGQGSSYNEQFF. The DNA of the CDR3 is TGTGCCTGGAGTCCCGGGCAGGGCAGCTCCTACAATGAGCAGTTCTTC. The rearrangement links TRBV30 to TRBJ2-1, with D possibly TRBD1 on 5 matching bases. CDR3 length: 16 amino acids. Germline CDR1 and CDR2: GTSNPN and SVGIG (reference sequence). Trimming took off 2 bases at V and 0 bases at J, with 14 bases between the two ends. Full variable domain (rest looked up from reference TRBV30 and TRBJ2-1): SQTIHQWPATLVQPVGSPLSLECTVEGTSNPNLYWYRQAAGRGLQLLFYSVGIGQISSEVPQNLSASRPQDRQFILSSKKLLLSDSGFYLCAWSPGQGSSYNEQFFGPGTRLTVL.

This rearrangement joins TRBV7-9 to TRBJ2-5; D is unresolved. The V gene's germline CDR1 is SEHNR and CDR2 FQNEAQ (reference sequence). This CDR3 is built from 15 residues. V was cut by 1 base and J by 1 base, with 10 bases left in between. The CDR3 DNA sequence: TGTGCCAGCAGCTTAGGGCAGCCCCCCCAAGAGACCCAGTACTTC. Protein sequence: CASSLGQPPQETQYF.

In this sample, this clonotype turned up a few times. The genes are TRBV19 and TRBJ1-1, with 7 bases lining up with TRBD1. Trimming at V came to 1 base and at J to 6 bases, leaving 11 bases not matched to a gene. The CDR3 loop spans 16 amino acids. Germline CDR1 is LNHDA and CDR2 is SQIVND (reference sequence). The CDR3 nucleotides read TGTGCCAGTAGTATAGGGGGACAGCGTTCTAGGGCTGAAGCTTTCTTT. Protein: CASSIGGQRSRAEAFF.

This clonotype was counted at least ten times. V is TRBV9 and J is TRBJ1-1, with a tentative D call TRBD1 (6 bases). The CDR3 is 14 amino acids. V lost 4 bases to trimming and J lost 5 bases, with 15 bases between them. Germline V gene data show CDR1 as SGDLS and CDR2 as YYNGEE. For the CDR3, the DNA is TGTGCCAGCAGCCCAGAGGGGGGGGAAACTGAAGCTTTCTTT. Encoded protein: CASSPEGGETEAFF.

This clonotype was recorded many times. This rearrangement joins TRBV9 to TRBJ1-1; D may be TRBD1 (5 bases). Trimming pared 0 bases from V and 0 bases from J, leaving 15 bases between. This CDR3 is 17 amino acids long. The germline V gene has CDR1 SGDLS and CDR2 YYNGEE. The CDR3 sequence is CASSVGGSGIMNTEAFF. The CDR3 DNA is TGTGCCAGCAGCGTAGGGGGGTCTGGTATAATGAACACTGAAGCTTTCTTT. The complete variable domain, with remaining parts taken from reference TRBV9 and TRBJ1-1, reads DSGVTQTPKHLITATGQRVTLRCSPRSGDLSVYWYQQSLDQGLQFLIQYYNGEERAKGNILERFSAQQFPDLHSELNLSSLELGDSALYFCASSVGGSGIMNTEAFFGQGTRLTVV.